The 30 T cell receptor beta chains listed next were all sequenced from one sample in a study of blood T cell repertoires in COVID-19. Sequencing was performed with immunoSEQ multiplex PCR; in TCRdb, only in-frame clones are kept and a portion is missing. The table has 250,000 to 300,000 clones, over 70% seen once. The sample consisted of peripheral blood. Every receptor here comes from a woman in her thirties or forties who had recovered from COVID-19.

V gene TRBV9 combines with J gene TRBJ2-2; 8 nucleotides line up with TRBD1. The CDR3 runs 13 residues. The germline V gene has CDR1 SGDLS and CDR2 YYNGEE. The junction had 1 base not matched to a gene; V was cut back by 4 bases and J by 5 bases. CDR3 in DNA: TGTGCCAGCAGCCGGACAGGGACCGGGGAGCTGTTTTTT. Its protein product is CASSRTGTGELFF.

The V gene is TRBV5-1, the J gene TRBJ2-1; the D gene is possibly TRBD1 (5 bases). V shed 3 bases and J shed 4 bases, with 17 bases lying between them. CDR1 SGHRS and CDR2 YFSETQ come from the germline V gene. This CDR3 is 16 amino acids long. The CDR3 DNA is TGCGCCAGCAGCTCCGCGGCAGGGTCGGGTTACAATGAGCAGTTCTTC. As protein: CASSSAAGSGYNEQFF.

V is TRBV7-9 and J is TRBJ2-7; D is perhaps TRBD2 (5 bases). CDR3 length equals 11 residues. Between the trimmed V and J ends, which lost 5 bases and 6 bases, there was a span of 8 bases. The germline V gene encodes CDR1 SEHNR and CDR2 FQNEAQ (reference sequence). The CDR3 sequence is CASSHRGEQYF. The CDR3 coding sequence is TGTGCCAGCAGCCACCGGGGCGAGCAGTACTTC.

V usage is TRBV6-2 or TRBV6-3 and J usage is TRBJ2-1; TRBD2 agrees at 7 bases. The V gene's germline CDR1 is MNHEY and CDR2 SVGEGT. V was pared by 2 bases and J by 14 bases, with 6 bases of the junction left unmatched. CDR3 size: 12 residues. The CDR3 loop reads CASSYTAGREFF. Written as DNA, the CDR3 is TGTGCCAGCAGTTACACAGCGGGGCGAGAGTTCTTC.

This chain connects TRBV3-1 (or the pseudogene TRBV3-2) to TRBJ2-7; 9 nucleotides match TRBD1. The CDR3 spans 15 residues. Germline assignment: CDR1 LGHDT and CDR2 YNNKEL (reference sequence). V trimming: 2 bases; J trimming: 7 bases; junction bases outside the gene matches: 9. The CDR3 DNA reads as TGTGCCAGCAGCCAACGGGACAGGGATTTCTGGGAGCAGTACTTC. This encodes CASSQRDRDFWEQYF.

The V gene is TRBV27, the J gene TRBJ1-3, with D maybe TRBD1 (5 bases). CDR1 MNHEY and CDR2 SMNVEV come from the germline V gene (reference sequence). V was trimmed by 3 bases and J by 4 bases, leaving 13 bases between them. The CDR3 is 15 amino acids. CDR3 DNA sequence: TGTGCCAGCAGTTTGGGGCCGGAAATAGGAAACACCATATATTTT. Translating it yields CASSLGPEIGNTIYF.

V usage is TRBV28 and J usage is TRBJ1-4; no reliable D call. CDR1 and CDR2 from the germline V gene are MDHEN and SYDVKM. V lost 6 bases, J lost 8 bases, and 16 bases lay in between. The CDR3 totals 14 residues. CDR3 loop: CASSPGGSYEKLFF. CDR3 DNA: TGTGCCAGCAGCCCTGGAGGCAGCTACGAAAAACTGTTTTTT.

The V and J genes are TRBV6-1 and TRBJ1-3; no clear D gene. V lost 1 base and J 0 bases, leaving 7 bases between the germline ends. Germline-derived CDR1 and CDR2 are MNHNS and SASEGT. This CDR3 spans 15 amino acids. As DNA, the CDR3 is TGTGCCAGCAGTGAAGATGCTAGCTCTGGAAACACCATATATTTT. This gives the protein CASSEDASSGNTIYF.

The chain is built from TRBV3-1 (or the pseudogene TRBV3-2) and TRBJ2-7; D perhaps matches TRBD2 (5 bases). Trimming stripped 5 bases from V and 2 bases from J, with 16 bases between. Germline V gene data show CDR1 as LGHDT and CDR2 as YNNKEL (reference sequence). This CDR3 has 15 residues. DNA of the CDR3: TGTGCCAGCAGCGACCTAGCCGGAAGGCCCTACGAGCAGTACTTC. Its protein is CASSDLAGRPYEQYF.

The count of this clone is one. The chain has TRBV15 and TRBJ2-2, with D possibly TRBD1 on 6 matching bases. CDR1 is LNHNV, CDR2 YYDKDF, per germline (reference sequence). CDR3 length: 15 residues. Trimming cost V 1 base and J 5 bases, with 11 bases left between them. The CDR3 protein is CATSRALRGTGELFF. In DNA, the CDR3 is TGTGCCACCAGCAGAGCTTTAAGGGGGACCGGGGAGCTGTTTTTT.

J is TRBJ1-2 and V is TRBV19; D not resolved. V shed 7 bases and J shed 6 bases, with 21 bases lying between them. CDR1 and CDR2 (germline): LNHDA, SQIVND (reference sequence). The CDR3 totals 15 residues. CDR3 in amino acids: CASTHGSLAGHGYTF. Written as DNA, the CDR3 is TGTGCCAGTACCCATGGTAGCCTCGCGGGCCATGGCTACACCTTC.

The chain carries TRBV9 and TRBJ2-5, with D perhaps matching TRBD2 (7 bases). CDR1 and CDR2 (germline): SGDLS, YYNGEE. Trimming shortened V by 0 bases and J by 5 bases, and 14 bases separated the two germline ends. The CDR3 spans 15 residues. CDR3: CASSVGTGGPETQYF. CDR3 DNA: TGTGCCAGCAGCGTAGGGACGGGGGGCCCCGAGACCCAGTACTTC.

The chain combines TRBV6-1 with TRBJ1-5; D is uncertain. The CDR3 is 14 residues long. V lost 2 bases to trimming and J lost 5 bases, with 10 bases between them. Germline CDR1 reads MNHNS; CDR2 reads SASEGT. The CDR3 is CASSEIFLYQPQHF. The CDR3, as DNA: TGTGCCAGCAGTGAAATCTTCCTCTATCAGCCCCAGCATTTT.

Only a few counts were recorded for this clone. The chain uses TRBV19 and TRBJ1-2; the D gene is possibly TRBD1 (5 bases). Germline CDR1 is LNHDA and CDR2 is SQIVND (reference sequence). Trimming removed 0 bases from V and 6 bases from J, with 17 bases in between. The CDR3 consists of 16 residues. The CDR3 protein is CASSIDRSALGHGYTF. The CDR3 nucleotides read TGTGCCAGTAGTATAGATCGGTCGGCCCTGGGGCATGGCTACACCTTC.

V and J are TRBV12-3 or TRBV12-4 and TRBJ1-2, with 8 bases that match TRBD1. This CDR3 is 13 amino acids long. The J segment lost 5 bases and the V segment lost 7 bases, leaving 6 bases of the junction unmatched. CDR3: CASISDRVYGYTF. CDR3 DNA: TGTGCCAGCATCTCGGACAGGGTTTATGGCTACACCTTC.

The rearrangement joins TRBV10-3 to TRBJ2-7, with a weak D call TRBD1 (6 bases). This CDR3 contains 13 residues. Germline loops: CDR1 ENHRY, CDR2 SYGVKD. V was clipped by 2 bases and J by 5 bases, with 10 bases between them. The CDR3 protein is CAISETGPNEQYF. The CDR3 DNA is TGTGCCATCAGTGAGACAGGGCCGAACGAGCAGTACTTC.

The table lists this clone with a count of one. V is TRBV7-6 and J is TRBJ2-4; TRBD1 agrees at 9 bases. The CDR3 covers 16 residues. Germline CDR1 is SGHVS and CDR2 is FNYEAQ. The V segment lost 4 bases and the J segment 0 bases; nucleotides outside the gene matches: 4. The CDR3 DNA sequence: TGTGCCAGCAGCTCCGGACAGGGGCTAGCCAAAAACATTCAGTACTTC. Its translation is CASSSGQGLAKNIQYF.

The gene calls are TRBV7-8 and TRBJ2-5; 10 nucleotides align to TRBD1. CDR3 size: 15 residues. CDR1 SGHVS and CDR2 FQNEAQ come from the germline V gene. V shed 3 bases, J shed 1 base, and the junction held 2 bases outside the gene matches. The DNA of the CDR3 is TGTGCCAGCAGCTTGGGACAGGGGATCCAAGAGACCCAGTACTTC. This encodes CASSLGQGIQETQYF.

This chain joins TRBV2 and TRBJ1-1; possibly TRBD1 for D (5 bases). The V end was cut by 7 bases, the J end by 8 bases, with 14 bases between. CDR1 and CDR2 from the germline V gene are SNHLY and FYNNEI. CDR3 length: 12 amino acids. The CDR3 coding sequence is TGTGCCAGCACTCCACCCCCAGGGGAAGCTTTCTTT. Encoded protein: CASTPPPGEAFF.

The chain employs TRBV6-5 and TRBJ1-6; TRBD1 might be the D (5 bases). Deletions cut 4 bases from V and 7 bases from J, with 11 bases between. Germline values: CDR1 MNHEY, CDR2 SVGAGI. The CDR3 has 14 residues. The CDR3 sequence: CASSFQGDNSPLHF. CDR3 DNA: TGTGCCAGCAGTTTTCAGGGTGACAATTCACCCCTCCACTTT.

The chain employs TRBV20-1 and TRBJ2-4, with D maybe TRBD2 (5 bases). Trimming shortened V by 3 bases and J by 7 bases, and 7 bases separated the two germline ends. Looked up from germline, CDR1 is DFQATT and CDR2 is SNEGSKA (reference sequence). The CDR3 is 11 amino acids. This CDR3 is CSASGVNIQYF. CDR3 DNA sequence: TGCAGTGCTAGCGGGGTGAACATTCAGTACTTC.

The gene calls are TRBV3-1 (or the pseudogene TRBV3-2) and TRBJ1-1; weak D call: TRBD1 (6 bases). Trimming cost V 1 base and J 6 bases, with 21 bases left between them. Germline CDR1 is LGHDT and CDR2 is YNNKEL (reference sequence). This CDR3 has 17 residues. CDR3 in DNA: TGTGCCAGCAGCCAAGCTAGTCCTAAGAGGGGGACGGCTGAAGCTTTCTTT. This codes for CASSQASPKRGTAEAFF.

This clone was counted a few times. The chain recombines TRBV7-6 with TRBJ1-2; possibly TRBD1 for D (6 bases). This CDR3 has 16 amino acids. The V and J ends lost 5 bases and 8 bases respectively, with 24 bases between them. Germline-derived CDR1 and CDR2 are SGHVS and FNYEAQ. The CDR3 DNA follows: TGTGCCAGCAGCCTGGGGGCCGGCGCAGGAAGGAAAGGCTACACCTTC. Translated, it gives CASSLGAGAGRKGYTF.

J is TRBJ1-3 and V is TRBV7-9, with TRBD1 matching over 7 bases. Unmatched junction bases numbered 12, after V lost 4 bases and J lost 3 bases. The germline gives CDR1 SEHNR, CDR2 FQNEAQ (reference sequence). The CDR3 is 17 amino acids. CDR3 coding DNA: TGTGCCAGCAGCTCCTCCGACAGGGTCGGGGGTGGAAACACCATATATTTT. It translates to CASSSSDRVGGGNTIYF. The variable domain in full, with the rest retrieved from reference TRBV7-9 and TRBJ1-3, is DTGVSQNPRHKITKRGQNVTFRCDPISEHNRLYWYRQTLGQGPEFLTYFQNEAQLEKSRLLSDRFSAERPKGSFSTLEIQRTEQGDSAMYLCASSSSDRVGGGNTIYFGEGSWLTVV.

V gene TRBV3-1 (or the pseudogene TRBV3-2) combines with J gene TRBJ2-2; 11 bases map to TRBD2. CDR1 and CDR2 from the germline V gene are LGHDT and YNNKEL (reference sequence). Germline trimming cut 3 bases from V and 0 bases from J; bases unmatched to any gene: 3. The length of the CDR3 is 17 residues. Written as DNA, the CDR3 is TGTGCCAGCAGCCAGCGACTAGCGGGGACGAACACCGGGGAGCTGTTTTTT. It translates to CASSQRLAGTNTGELFF.

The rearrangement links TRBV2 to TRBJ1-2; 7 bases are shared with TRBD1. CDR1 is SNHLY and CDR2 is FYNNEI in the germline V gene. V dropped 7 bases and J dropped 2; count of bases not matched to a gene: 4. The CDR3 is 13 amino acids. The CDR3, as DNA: TGTGCCAGCAAAGACAGGGCCAACTATGGCTACACCTTC. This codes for CASKDRANYGYTF.

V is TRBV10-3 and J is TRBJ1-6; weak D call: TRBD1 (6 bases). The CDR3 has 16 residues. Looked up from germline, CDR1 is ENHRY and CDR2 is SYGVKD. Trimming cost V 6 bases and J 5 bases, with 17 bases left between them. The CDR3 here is CAISPQQGRHNSPLHF. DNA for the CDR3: TGTGCCATCAGCCCGCAGCAGGGGCGACATAATTCACCCCTCCACTTT.

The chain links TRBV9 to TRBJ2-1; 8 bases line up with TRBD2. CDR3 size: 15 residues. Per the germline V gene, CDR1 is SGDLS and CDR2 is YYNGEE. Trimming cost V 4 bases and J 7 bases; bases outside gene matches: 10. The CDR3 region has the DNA TGTGCCAGCAGCCCAGTGGGCGGGGGGTTAAATGAGCAGTTCTTC. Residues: CASSPVGGGLNEQFF.

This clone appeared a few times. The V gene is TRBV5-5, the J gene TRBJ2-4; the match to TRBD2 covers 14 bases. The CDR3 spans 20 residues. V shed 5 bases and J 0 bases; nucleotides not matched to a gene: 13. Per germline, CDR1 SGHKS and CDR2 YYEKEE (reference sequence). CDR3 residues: CASSAVGGLAGARAKNIQYF. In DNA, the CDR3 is TGTGCCAGCAGTGCGGTCGGGGGACTAGCGGGGGCCAGAGCCAAAAACATTCAGTACTTC.

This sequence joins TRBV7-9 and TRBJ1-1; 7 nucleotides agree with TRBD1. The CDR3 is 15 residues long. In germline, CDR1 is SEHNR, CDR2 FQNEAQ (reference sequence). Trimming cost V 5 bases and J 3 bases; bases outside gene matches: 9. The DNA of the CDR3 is TGTGCCAGCAGCCCGACAGGACAGGCGGACACTGAAGCTTTCTTT. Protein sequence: CASSPTGQADTEAFF.